This entry lists 4 T cell receptor beta chains sequenced from one sample in a study of metastatic and nonmetastatic thyroid tumors. Among the patients, none had received any treatment before thyroid surgery. TCRdb re-processed the PCR reads through MiXCR. The data contain around 53,000 clones, approximately 15% of them seen just once; the ten biggest clones take up under 3%. Sequenced sample: blood. The receptors here all came from a female donor with papillary thyroid cancer or a benign thyroid nodule (not recorded which). Some clones in this sample may be carry-over from other donors' samples.

This clone has at least ten counts. The chain uses TRBV7-9 and TRBJ2-1; 8 positions agree with TRBD2. Germline CDR1 SEHNR, CDR2 FQNEAQ (reference sequence). V lost 0 bases and J lost 6; bases outside the gene matches: 1. The CDR3 extends over 14 amino acids. The DNA for the CDR3 is TGTGCCAGCAGCTTAGCAGCGGGAGTCAATGAGCAGTTCTTC. Its protein product is CASSLAAGVNEQFF.

In its sample, this clone was seen many times. The rearrangement links TRBV14 to TRBJ2-5; 8 nucleotides agree with TRBD1. Germline V gene data show CDR1 as SGHDN and CDR2 as FVKESK. CDR3 length: 16 residues. With 2 bases clipped from V and 5 bases from J, the junction kept 10 bases outside the gene matches. CDR3 loop: CASSQFATGVKETQYF. DNA for the CDR3: TGTGCCAGCAGCCAATTCGCGACAGGGGTCAAGGAGACCCAGTACTTC.

This clone showed up many times. The J gene is TRBJ2-7, the V gene TRBV5-1; D is uncertain. In germline, CDR1 is SGHRS, CDR2 YFSETQ. Trimming removed 1 base at V and 0 bases at J, with 5 bases between. The CDR3 has 13 amino acids. The CDR3 DNA follows: TGCGCCAGCAGCTTGTATAGCTCCTACGAGCAGTACTTC. As protein: CASSLYSSYEQYF.

This chain uses TRBV7-1 with TRBJ2-3; D ambiguous. TRBV7-1 is reported as an ORF; its role is uncertain. The germline V and J ends were trimmed by 3 bases and 0 bases, with 22 bases remaining between them. This CDR3 has 19 amino acids. CDR3 in amino acids: CASSSPVRRTPSSTDTQYF. Written as DNA, the CDR3 is TGTGCCAGCAGCTCCCCGGTGCGCAGGACCCCTTCCAGCACAGATACGCAGTATTTT.